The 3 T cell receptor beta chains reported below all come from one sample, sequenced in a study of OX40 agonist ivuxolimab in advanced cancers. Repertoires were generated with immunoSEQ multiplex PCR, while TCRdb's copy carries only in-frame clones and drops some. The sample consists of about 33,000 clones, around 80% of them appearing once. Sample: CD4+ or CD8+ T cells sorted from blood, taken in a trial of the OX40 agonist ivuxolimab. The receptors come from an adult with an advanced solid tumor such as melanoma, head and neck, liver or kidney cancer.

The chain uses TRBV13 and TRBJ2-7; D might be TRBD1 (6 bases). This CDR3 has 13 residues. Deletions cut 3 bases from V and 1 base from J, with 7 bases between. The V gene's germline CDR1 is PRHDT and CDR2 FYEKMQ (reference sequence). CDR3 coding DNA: TGTGCCAGCAGCTTGGACAGTTCCTACGAGCAGTACTTC. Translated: CASSLDSSYEQYF. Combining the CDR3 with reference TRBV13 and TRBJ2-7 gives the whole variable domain AAGVIQSPRHLIKEKRETATLKCYPIPRHDTVYWYQQGPGQDPQFLISFYEKMQSDKGSIPDRFSAQQFSDYHSELNMSSLELGDSALYFCASSLDSSYEQYFGPGTRLTVT.

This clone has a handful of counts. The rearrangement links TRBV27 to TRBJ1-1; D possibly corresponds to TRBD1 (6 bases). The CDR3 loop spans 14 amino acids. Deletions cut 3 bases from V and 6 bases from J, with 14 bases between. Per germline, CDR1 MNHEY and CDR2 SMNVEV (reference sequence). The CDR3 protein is CASSFWGQLAEAFF. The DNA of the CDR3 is TGTGCCAGCAGTTTTTGGGGGCAATTGGCTGAAGCTTTCTTT.

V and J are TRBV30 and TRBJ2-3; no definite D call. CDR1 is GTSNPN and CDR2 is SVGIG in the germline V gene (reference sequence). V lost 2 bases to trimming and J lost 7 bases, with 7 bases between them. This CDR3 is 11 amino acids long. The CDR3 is CAWSLVNTQYF. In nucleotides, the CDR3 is TGTGCCTGGAGTTTAGTCAATACGCAGTATTTT.